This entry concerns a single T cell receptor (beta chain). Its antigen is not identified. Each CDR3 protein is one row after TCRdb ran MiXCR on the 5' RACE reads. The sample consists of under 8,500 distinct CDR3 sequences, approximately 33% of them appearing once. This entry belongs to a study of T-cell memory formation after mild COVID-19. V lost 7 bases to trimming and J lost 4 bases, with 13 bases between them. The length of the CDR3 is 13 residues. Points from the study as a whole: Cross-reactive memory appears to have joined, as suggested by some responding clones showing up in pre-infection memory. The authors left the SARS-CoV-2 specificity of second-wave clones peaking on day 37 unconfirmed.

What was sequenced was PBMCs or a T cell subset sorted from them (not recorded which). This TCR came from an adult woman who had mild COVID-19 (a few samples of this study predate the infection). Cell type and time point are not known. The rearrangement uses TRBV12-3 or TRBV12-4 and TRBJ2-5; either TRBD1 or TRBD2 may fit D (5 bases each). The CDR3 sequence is CASNPLGGETQYF. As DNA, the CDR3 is TGTGCCAGCAATCCTCTTGGGGGAGAGACCCAGTACTTC.